This T cell receptor (beta chain) was sequenced in a study of read filtering for tumor transcriptome and immune sequencing. In the study overall: The cohort had about 16 men and approximately 15 women aged about 45 to 80, mean roughly 70 years. DNase treatment preceded whole-transcriptome library preparation.

This library used approximately 370 ng RNA and molecular barcoded adaptors spanning alpha/delta and beta/gamma chains. From the reads, TCRdb called clonotypes with MiXCR, one entry per CDR3 protein. The data hold tens of thousands of distinct CDR3 sequences, with around 14% observed a single time. Germline V lookup: CDR1 SGHTA, CDR2 FQGTGA. The CDR3 sequence is 13 residues long. Deletions cut 1 base from V and 7 bases from J, with 11 bases between. This clonotype appeared many times. Bone marrow was sampled from every patient at the time of active disease. The sequence was collected from a donor at least 40 years old with multiple myeloma. The source material was a population of CD138-negative cells sorted from bone marrow. This chain joins TRBV7-3 and TRBJ2-7; D is possibly TRBD1 or TRBD2 (5 bases each). CDR3 residues: CASSLKGTGEQYF. Here the CDR3 DNA reads TGTGCCAGCAGCTTAAAGGGGACGGGGGAGCAGTACTTC.